The 28 T cell receptor beta chains in this list originate from one sample, sequenced in a study of T cells after yellow fever vaccination. In TCRdb, the 5' RACE reads were re-called with MiXCR into one record per CDR3 protein. The sample yields some 350,000 distinct CDR3 sequences, about 6% seen once. Sequences were derived from PBMCs, sampled 5 days after the yellow fever booster vaccination. These TCRs come from a man aged 30-40 years who received the YFV17D yellow fever vaccine.

This clonotype was seen more than once but under ten times. The V and J genes are TRBV6-5 and TRBJ2-2; tentatively, D is TRBD1 (5 bases). The CDR3 contains 15 residues. V lost 2 bases and J lost 2, with 9 bases in between. Germline CDR1 is MNHEY and CDR2 is SVGAGI. The CDR3 loop is CASSYQWTNTGELFF. The CDR3 DNA is TGTGCCAGCAGTTACCAATGGACAAACACCGGGGAGCTGTTTTTT.

This clonotype was seen repeatedly, ten times or more. The J gene is TRBJ2-7, the V gene TRBV6-1; 12 bases fit TRBD2. Germline V gives CDR1 MNHNS, CDR2 SASEGT. This CDR3 spans 16 amino acids. Trimming cost V 8 bases and J 3 bases; bases outside gene matches: 11. The CDR3 here is CASRTSGKVALYEQYF. The CDR3 DNA sequence: TGTGCCAGCCGGACTAGCGGGAAAGTGGCCCTCTACGAGCAGTACTTC.

This clonotype was recorded at least ten times. The chain recombines TRBV21-1 with TRBJ2-2; the table assigns TRBD2, which was not confirmed against the DNA. TRBV21-1 is recorded as a pseudogene. The CDR3 is 16 residues long. CDR3 residues: CASSPRLGLTTGELFF. The CDR3, as DNA: TGTGCCAGCAGCCCTCGGCTCGGACTAACCACCGGGGAGCTGTTTTTT.

The chain couples TRBV18 to TRBJ2-1; TRBD1 matches at 9 bases. CDR1 is KGHSH, CDR2 LQKENI, per germline. V gave up 6 bases and J gave up 7 bases; unmatched junction bases: 13. CDR3 length: 16 residues. The CDR3: CASSPAGTGRWNEQFF. In DNA, the CDR3 is TGTGCCAGCTCGCCAGCAGGGACAGGGCGTTGGAATGAGCAGTTCTTC.

The sample holds many counts of this clonotype. This chain uses TRBV7-9 with TRBJ2-3, with unresolved D. The CDR3 consists of 14 residues. Looked up from germline, CDR1 is SEHNR and CDR2 is FQNEAQ (reference sequence). Trimming took 8 bases from V and 2 from J, leaving 14 bases between them. This chain's CDR3 is CASLVWESTDTQYF. The DNA of the CDR3 is TGTGCCAGCCTAGTATGGGAATCCACAGATACGCAGTATTTT.

The V gene is TRBV12-3 or TRBV12-4, the J gene TRBJ2-1, with TRBD2 matching over 9 bases. The CDR3 contains 14 residues. The junction had 8 bases not matched to a gene; V was cut back by 6 bases and J by 8 bases. The CDR3 DNA is TGTGCCAGCAGAACGGGACTAGCTTTCCATGAGCAGTTCTTC. Translated, it gives CASRTGLAFHEQFF.

The chain recombines TRBV29-1 with TRBJ2-2, with D uncertain. Germline V lookup: CDR1 SQVTM, CDR2 ANQGSEA. The CDR3 is 12 amino acids. V lost 6 bases, J lost 5 bases, and 10 bases lay in between. CDR3 loop: CSVIHVTGELFF. The CDR3 bases are TGCAGCGTGATCCATGTAACCGGGGAGCTGTTTTTT.

This rearrangement joins TRBV30 to TRBJ2-6; 8 nucleotides agree with TRBD1. The CDR3 is 17 amino acids. The V segment lost 1 base and the J segment 1 base; nucleotides outside the gene matches: 6. Germline-derived CDR1 and CDR2 are GTSNPN and SVGIG (reference sequence). The CDR3 reads CAWSARDRRSGANVLTF. In DNA, the CDR3 is TGTGCCTGGAGTGCCAGGGACAGGAGGTCTGGGGCCAACGTCCTGACTTTC.

This clonotype has just a few counts. This chain joins TRBV18 and TRBJ2-7; TRBD1 matches at 9 bases. The CDR3 extends over 15 amino acids. Germline trimming cut 4 bases from V and 3 bases from J; bases unmatched to any gene: 7. CDR1 and CDR2 (germline): KGHSH, LQKENI. Here the CDR3 DNA reads TGTGCCAGCTCACGGAGACAGGGGGATAGCTACGAGCAGTACTTC. It yields the protein CASSRRQGDSYEQYF.

This clonotype was detected many times. V is TRBV6-5 and J is TRBJ2-2, with 8 positions matching TRBD1. In germline, CDR1 is MNHEY, CDR2 SVGAGI. The CDR3 runs to 15 residues. V was clipped by 6 bases and J by 3 bases; unmatched bases: 6. The CDR3 DNA reads TGTGCCAGCAGCCCCGGACAGGGATACACCGGGGAGCTGTTTTTT. Its protein is CASSPGQGYTGELFF.

This clonotype was seen many times. The V call is TRBV11-2, the J call TRBJ1-4; TRBD1 agrees at 8 bases. From germline, CDR1 is SGHAT and CDR2 FQNNGV. With V trimmed by 4 bases and J by 8 bases, 9 bases remained unmatched. The CDR3 totals 15 residues. CDR3 bases: TGTGCCAGCAGCTCCCCTACAGGGGGTGGGGAAAAACTGTTTTTT. It translates to CASSSPTGGGEKLFF.

The rearrangement links TRBV12-3 or TRBV12-4 to TRBJ2-1, with 8 positions matching TRBD1. After removal of 3 bases from V and 4 bases from J, the junction contained 5 bases not matched to a gene. This CDR3 is 15 amino acids long. CDR3 residues: CASSFGQGPYNEQFF. In nucleotides, the CDR3 is TGTGCCAGCAGTTTCGGACAGGGTCCGTACAATGAGCAGTTCTTC.

This clonotype came up many times. This CDR3 is CATSRGPGVTYEQYF. The CDR3 region has the DNA TGTGCCACCAGCAGAGGTCCCGGAGTAACCTACGAGCAGTACTTC. The chain carries TRBV15 and TRBJ2-7; D remains unclear. CDR1 is LNHNV and CDR2 is YYDKDF in the germline V gene (reference sequence). The CDR3 spans 15 residues. Trimming pared 1 base from V and 2 bases from J, leaving 12 bases between. The variable domain in full, completed from reference TRBV15 and TRBJ2-7, reads DAMVIQNPRYQVTQFGKPVTLSCSQTLNHNVMYWYQQKSSQAPKLLFHYYDKDFNNEADTPDNFQSRRPNTSFCFLDIRSPGLGDTAMYLCATSRGPGVTYEQYFGPGTRLTVT.

The rearrangement links TRBV5-1 to TRBJ2-1; 8 nucleotides line up with TRBD2. CDR3 length: 16 residues. Losses at the gene ends were 0 bases for V and 2 bases for J; bases not matched to a gene: 4. CDR1 and CDR2 (germline): SGHRS, YFSETQ. Here the CDR3 reads CASSLVAGSTYNEQFF. CDR3 nucleotides: TGCGCCAGCAGCTTGGTAGCGGGGTCAACCTACAATGAGCAGTTCTTC. The entire variable domain, with the rest obtained from reference TRBV5-1 and TRBJ2-1, is as follows: KAGVTQTPRYLIKTRGQQVTLSCSPISGHRSVSWYQQTPGQGLQFLFEYFSETQRNKGNFPGRFSGRQFSNSRSEMNVSTLELGDSALYLCASSLVAGSTYNEQFFGPGTRLTVL.

This clonotype was seen more than once but under ten times. This chain connects TRBV7-8 to TRBJ1-5; a possible D gene is TRBD1 (6 bases). The germline V gene encodes CDR1 SGHVS and CDR2 FQNEAQ. Trimming pared 6 bases from V and 7 bases from J, leaving 19 bases between. This CDR3 comprises 15 residues. The DNA of the CDR3 is TGTGCCAGCAGTCAAAGCAGGGGAGTAGGACAGCCCCAGCATTTT. Amino acid sequence: CASSQSRGVGQPQHF.

This sequence joins TRBV7-9 and TRBJ2-2, with a weak D call TRBD2 (6 bases). V was clipped by 2 bases and J by 0 bases, with 16 bases between them. Germline CDR1 SEHNR, CDR2 FQNEAQ (reference sequence). The CDR3 runs 18 residues. The CDR3 region has the DNA TGTGCCAGCAGCTTATCATTTAATCTAGCGCCGAACACCGGGGAGCTGTTTTTT. As protein: CASSLSFNLAPNTGELFF.

The V call is TRBV6-1, the J call TRBJ2-7; no reliable D call. CDR1 and CDR2 (germline): MNHNS, SASEGT. The CDR3 is made up of 13 amino acids. V lost 5 bases and J lost 3, with 11 bases in between. The CDR3 DNA reads as TGTGCCAGCAGTCAAACTGGAAACTACGAGCAGTACTTC. This gives the protein CASSQTGNYEQYF.

In its sample, this clonotype was seen a few times. V is TRBV29-1 and J is TRBJ2-7, with a tentative D call TRBD2 (6 bases). Germline V gene data show CDR1 as SQVTM and CDR2 as ANQGSEA. This CDR3 has 13 amino acids. Trimming shortened V by 2 bases and J by 7 bases, and 15 bases separated the two germline ends. The DNA for the CDR3 is TGCAGCGTTGAATTCACGGGAGCGGGTGAGCAGTACTTC. It codes for CSVEFTGAGEQYF.

This clonotype has at least ten counts. The chain recombines TRBV5-1 with TRBJ1-6, with TRBD1 as a possible D gene (5 bases). V lost 0 bases and J 5 bases, leaving 15 bases between the germline ends. This CDR3 contains 17 residues. Germline V gene data show CDR1 as SGHRS and CDR2 as YFSETQ. The CDR3, as DNA: TGCGCCAGCAGCTTGGAAGGTCGGCAGGGCCATAATTCACCCCTCCACTTT. Translation gives CASSLEGRQGHNSPLHF. The variable domain in full, completed from reference TRBV5-1 and TRBJ1-6, reads KAGVTQTPRYLIKTRGQQVTLSCSPISGHRSVSWYQQTPGQGLQFLFEYFSETQRNKGNFPGRFSGRQFSNSRSEMNVSTLELGDSALYLCASSLEGRQGHNSPLHFGNGTRLTVT.

This clonotype was counted at least ten times. The DNA of the CDR3 is TGCAGCGGGACCGGGACAGGATACCAAGAGACCCAGTACTTC. Translated: CSGTGTGYQETQYF. The rearrangement links TRBV29-1 to TRBJ2-5; 8 bases align to TRBD1. The length of the CDR3 is 14 residues. Germline CDR1 and CDR2: SQVTM and ANQGSEA. Germline trimming cut 7 bases from V and 0 bases from J; bases unmatched to any gene: 7.

This clonotype occurred many times. The chain has TRBV20-1 and TRBJ2-7, with TRBD2 matching 7 bases. This CDR3 is 17 amino acids long. Germline trimming cut 0 bases from V and 1 base from J; bases unmatched to any gene: 12. From germline, CDR1 is DFQATT and CDR2 SNEGSKA (reference sequence). The chain's CDR3 is CSAREAIGTTISYEQYF. In DNA, the CDR3 is TGCAGTGCTAGAGAAGCAATAGGGACTACAATATCCTACGAGCAGTACTTC.

The chain joins TRBV12-3 or TRBV12-4 to TRBJ2-7; 7 bases align to TRBD2. V shed 1 base, J shed 3 bases, and the junction held 6 bases outside the gene matches. This CDR3 has 15 residues. CDR3 region: CASSLGGGGVYEQYF. The CDR3 DNA sequence: TGTGCCAGCAGTTTAGGGGGTGGGGGGGTCTACGAGCAGTACTTC.

This clonotype was counted many times. The chain joins TRBV19 to TRBJ2-7, with 9 nucleotides matching TRBD1. The CDR3 sequence is 18 residues long. Germline V CDR1 and CDR2: LNHDA, SQIVND (reference sequence). V gave up 9 bases and J gave up 5 bases; unmatched junction bases: 23. CDR3 sequence: CARPAGQGSGPLPDEQYF. CDR3 DNA: TGTGCCAGACCCGCGGGACAGGGATCGGGACCGCTCCCGGACGAGCAGTACTTC.

This clonotype was observed at least ten times. The V and J genes are TRBV20-1 and TRBJ2-2, with a weak D call TRBD1 (5 bases). There are 12 residues in the CDR3. The germline gives CDR1 DFQATT, CDR2 SNEGSKA (reference sequence). Trimming shortened V by 6 bases and J by 1 base, and 6 bases separated the two germline ends. CDR3 sequence reads: CSARVNTGELFF. CDR3 bases: TGCAGTGCCAGGGTGAACACCGGGGAGCTGTTTTTT.

The CDR3 region is CASSSAPGNEQFF. The CDR3 DNA sequence: TGTGCCAGCAGTTCGGCTCCGGGAAATGAGCAGTTCTTC. This chain connects TRBV28 to TRBJ2-1, with a weak D call TRBD2 (5 bases). Germline assignment: CDR1 MDHEN and CDR2 SYDVKM. The V end was cut by 4 bases, the J end by 7 bases, with 11 bases between. This CDR3 spans 13 amino acids.

This clonotype showed up many times. The chain is built from TRBV10-3 and TRBJ1-5, with a weak D call TRBD1 (6 bases). The ends were cut back, 0 bases at V and 7 bases at J, with 16 bases in the middle. The CDR3 runs to 16 residues. Germline V CDR1 and CDR2: ENHRY, SYGVKD. In DNA form, the CDR3 reads TGTGCCATCAGTGAGTCGTTGGGGGCCGGAACCCAGCCCCAGCATTTT. It is translated as CAISESLGAGTQPQHF.

This clonotype came up a few times. This chain uses TRBV7-2 with TRBJ2-7; 11 bases align to TRBD2. This CDR3 comprises 15 residues. Germline V gives CDR1 SGHTA, CDR2 FQGNSA. V was clipped by 7 bases and J by 5 bases; unmatched bases: 10. CDR3 loop: CASTGWVAGGNEQYF. The CDR3 region has the DNA TGTGCCAGCACCGGGTGGGTAGCGGGAGGGAACGAGCAGTACTTC.

This clonotype has a handful of counts. Written as DNA, the CDR3 is TGCGCCACCCGGCTGAGCGGGAGTAAGGATGAGCAGTTCTTC. The encoded protein is CATRLSGSKDEQFF. This chain joins TRBV5-1 and TRBJ2-1; 8 bases line up with TRBD2. The V gene's germline CDR1 is SGHRS and CDR2 YFSETQ. The CDR3 consists of 14 residues. V trimming: 9 bases; J trimming: 8 bases; junction bases outside the gene matches: 13.